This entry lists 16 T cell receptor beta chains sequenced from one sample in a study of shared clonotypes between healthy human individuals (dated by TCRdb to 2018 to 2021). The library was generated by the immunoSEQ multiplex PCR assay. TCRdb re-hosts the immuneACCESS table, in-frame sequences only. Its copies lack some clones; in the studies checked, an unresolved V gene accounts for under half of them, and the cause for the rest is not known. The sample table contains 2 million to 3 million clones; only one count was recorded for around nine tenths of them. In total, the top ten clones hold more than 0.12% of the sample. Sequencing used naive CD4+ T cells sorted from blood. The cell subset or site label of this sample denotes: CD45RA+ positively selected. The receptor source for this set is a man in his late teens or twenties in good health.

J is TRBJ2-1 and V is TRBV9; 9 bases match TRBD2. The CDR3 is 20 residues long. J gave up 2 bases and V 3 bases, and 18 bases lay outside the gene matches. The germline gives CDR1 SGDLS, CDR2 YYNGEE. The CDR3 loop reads CASSARGGRAMYGAYNEQFF. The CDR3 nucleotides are TGTGCCAGCAGCGCCCGCGGCGGGAGGGCAATGTACGGGGCCTACAATGAGCAGTTCTTC.

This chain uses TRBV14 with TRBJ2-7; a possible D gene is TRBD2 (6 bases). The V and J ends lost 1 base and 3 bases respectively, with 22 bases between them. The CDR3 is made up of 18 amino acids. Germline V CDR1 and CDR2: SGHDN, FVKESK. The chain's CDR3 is CASSQGVPWRDFFYEQYF. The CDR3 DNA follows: TGTGCCAGCAGCCAAGGAGTACCGTGGAGGGATTTTTTCTACGAGCAGTACTTC.

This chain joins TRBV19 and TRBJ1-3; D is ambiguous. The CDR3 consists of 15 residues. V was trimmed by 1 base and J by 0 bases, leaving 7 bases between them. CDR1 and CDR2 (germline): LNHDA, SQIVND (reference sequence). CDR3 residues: CASSIVRASGNTIYF. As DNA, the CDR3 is TGTGCCAGTAGTATAGTTAGAGCCTCTGGAAACACCATATATTTT.

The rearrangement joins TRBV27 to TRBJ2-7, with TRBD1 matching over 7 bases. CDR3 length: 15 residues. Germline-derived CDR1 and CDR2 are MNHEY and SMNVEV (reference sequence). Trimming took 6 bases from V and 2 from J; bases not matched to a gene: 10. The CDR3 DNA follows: TGTGCCAGCAGACAGGGACAGCCACCCACCTACGAGCAGTACTTC. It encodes CASRQGQPPTYEQYF.

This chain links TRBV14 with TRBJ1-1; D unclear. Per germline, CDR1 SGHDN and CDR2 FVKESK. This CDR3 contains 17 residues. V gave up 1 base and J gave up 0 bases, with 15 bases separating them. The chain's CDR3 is CASSQVGTEHMNTEAFF. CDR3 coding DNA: TGTGCCAGCAGCCAAGTTGGTACGGAACACATGAACACTGAAGCTTTCTTT.

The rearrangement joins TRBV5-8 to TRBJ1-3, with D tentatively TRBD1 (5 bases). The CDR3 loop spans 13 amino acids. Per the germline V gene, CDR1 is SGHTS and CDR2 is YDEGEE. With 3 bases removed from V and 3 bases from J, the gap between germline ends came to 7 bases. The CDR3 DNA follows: TGTGCCAGCAGCTCGGACATTGGAAACACCATATATTTT. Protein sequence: CASSSDIGNTIYF.

CDR3 nucleotides: TGTGCCAGCAGCAAGAACAGACAGGCCGGCGAGCAGTACTTC. This gives the protein CASSKNRQAGEQYF. The rearrangement joins TRBV5-4 to TRBJ2-7; tentatively, D is TRBD1 (6 bases). This CDR3 comprises 14 residues. V was clipped by 4 bases and J by 6 bases, with 17 bases between them. Germline lookup yields CDR1 SGHNT and CDR2 YYREEE (reference sequence).

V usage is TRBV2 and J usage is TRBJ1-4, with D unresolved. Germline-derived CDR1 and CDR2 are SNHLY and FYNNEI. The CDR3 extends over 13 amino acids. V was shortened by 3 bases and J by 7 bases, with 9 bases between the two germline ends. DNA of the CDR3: TGTGCCAGCAGTGATCCCTGGGGTGAAAAACTGTTTTTT. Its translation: CASSDPWGEKLFF.

This CDR3 reads CASSQAGSKNIQYF. The CDR3, as DNA: TGCGCCAGCAGCCAGGCGGGGTCCAAAAACATTCAGTACTTC. This chain joins TRBV4-3 and TRBJ2-4, with D possibly being TRBD2 (6 bases). Per germline, CDR1 LGHNA and CDR2 YSLEER. Trimming removed 3 bases from V and 2 bases from J, with 8 bases in between. The CDR3 extends over 14 amino acids.

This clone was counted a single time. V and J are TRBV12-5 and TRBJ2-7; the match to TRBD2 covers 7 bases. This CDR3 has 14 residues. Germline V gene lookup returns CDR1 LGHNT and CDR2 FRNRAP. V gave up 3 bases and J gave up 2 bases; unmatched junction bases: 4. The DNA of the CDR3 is TGTGCTAGTGGTTTATTGGGACTAACCTACGAGCAGTACTTC. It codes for CASGLLGLTYEQYF.

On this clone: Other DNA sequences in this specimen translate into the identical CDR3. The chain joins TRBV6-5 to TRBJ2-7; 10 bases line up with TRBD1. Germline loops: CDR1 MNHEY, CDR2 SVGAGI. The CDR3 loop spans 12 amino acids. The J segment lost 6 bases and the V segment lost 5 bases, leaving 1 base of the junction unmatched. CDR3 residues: CASSRQGAEQYF. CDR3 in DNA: TGTGCCAGCAGTCGACAGGGGGCCGAGCAGTACTTC.

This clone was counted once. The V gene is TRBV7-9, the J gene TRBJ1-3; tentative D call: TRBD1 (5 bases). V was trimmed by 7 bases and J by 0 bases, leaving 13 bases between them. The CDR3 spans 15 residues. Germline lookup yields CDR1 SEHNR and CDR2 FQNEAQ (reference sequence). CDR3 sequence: CASTPGVYSGNTIYF. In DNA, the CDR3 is TGTGCCAGCACCCCGGGGGTGTACTCTGGAAACACCATATATTTT.

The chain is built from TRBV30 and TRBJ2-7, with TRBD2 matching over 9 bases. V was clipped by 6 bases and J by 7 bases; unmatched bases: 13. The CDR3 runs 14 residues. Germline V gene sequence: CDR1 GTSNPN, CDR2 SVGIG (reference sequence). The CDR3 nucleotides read TGTGCCTGCCAATTAGCGGGAGTAATACGTGAGCAGTACTTC. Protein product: CACQLAGVIREQYF.

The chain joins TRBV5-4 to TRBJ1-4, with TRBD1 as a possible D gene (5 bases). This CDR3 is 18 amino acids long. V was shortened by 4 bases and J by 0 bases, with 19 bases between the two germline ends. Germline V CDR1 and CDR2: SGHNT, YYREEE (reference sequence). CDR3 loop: CASSQIGDRPPTNEKLFF. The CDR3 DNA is TGTGCCAGCAGCCAGATCGGAGACAGACCTCCAACTAATGAAAAACTGTTTTTT. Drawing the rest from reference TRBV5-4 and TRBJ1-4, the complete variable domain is ETGVTQSPTHLIKTRGQQVTLRCSSQSGHNTVSWYQQALGQGPQFIFQYYREEENGRGNFPPRFSGLQFPNYSSELNVNALELDDSALYLCASSQIGDRPPTNEKLFFGSGTQLSVL.

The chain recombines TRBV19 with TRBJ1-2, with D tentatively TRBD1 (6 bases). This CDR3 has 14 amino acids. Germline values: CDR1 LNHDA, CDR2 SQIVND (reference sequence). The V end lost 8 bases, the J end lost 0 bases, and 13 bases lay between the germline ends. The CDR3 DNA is TGTGCCAGTGGACTTCAGGGGACTAACTATGGCTACACCTTC. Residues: CASGLQGTNYGYTF.

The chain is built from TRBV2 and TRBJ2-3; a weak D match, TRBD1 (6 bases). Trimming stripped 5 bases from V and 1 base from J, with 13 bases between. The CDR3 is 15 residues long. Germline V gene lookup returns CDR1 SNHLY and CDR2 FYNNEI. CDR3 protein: CASSLQGSGTDTQYF. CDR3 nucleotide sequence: TGTGCCAGCAGTCTACAGGGCTCCGGCACAGATACGCAGTATTTT.